The 15 T cell receptor beta chains given below trace back to one sample, sequenced in a study of cytomegalovirus exposure and HLA in healthy donors. The PCR ran on 60 Vbeta and 13 Jbeta primers. Repertoires were generated with immunoSEQ multiplex PCR, while TCRdb's copy carries only in-frame clones and drops some. The data hold some 140,000 clones, with approximately 74% observed a single time. Sample: PBMCs. These receptors came from a man between 18 and 29 years old in good health and CMV-seronegative.

The V gene is TRBV5-1, the J gene TRBJ1-4, with no clear D. Trimming cost V 4 bases and J 7 bases, with 17 bases left between them. Germline values: CDR1 SGHRS, CDR2 YFSETQ. This CDR3 is built from 15 residues. CDR3 in DNA: TGCGCCAGCAGCACGACCCCTACTAGAGGTGAAAAACTGTTTTTT. Translation: CASSTTPTRGEKLFF.

This chain joins TRBV4-1 and TRBJ2-3; TRBD2 agrees at 7 bases. CDR1 MGHRA and CDR2 YSYEKL come from the germline V gene. CDR3 length: 15 amino acids. V shed 1 base, J shed 3 bases, and the junction held 4 bases outside the gene matches. The chain's CDR3 is CASSQGTRKTDTQYF. The CDR3 DNA sequence: TGCGCCAGCAGCCAAGGGACTAGGAAGACAGATACGCAGTATTTT.

This clone appeared a single time. The chain is built from TRBV7-9 and TRBJ2-5; weak D call: TRBD1 (6 bases). Trimming pared 5 bases from V and 4 bases from J, leaving 20 bases between. Germline V gives CDR1 SEHNR, CDR2 FQNEAQ (reference sequence). The length of the CDR3 is 16 residues. The CDR3 sequence: CASSLTVRGVAETQYF. The CDR3, as DNA: TGTGCCAGCAGCCTGACCGTCAGGGGTGTCGCAGAGACCCAGTACTTC. The full variable domain, rest sourced from reference TRBV7-9 and TRBJ2-5, is DTGVSQNPRHKITKRGQNVTFRCDPISEHNRLYWYRQTLGQGPEFLTYFQNEAQLEKSRLLSDRFSAERPKGSFSTLEIQRTEQGDSAMYLCASSLTVRGVAETQYFGPGTRLLVL.

V usage is TRBV7-2 and J usage is TRBJ2-5, with 9 bases fitting TRBD2. V gave up 1 base and J gave up 5 bases; unmatched junction bases: 5. This CDR3 is built from 15 residues. CDR1 is SGHTA and CDR2 is FQGNSA in the germline V gene. CDR3 protein: CASSLGPSGAETQYF. The CDR3 DNA is TGTGCCAGCAGCTTAGGGCCTAGCGGGGCTGAGACCCAGTACTTC.

In this sample, this clone turned up once. V gene TRBV10-1 combines with J gene TRBJ2-2, with D possibly matching TRBD2 (5 bases). The CDR3 totals 17 residues. Germline V CDR1 and CDR2: WNHNN, SYGVQD (reference sequence). V lost 5 bases and J 4 bases, leaving 20 bases between the germline ends. The chain's CDR3 is CASSPLMSGWGTGELFF. CDR3 nucleotides: TGCGCCAGCAGTCCTCTGATGTCGGGGTGGGGCACCGGGGAGCTGTTTTTT.

The rearrangement joins TRBV7-6 to TRBJ1-2; D not certain. The V gene lost 1 base and the J gene lost 2 bases, with 8 bases spanning the gap. This CDR3 comprises 14 residues. CDR1 is SGHVS and CDR2 is FNYEAQ in the germline V gene. CDR3 DNA sequence: TGTGCCAGCAGCTTAGACGACACGAACTATGGCTACACCTTC. Amino acid sequence: CASSLDDTNYGYTF.

V is TRBV4-1 and J is TRBJ2-1; TRBD2 matches 13 bases. The CDR3 runs 18 residues. V was pared by 3 bases and J by 0 bases, with 5 bases of the junction left unmatched. Germline lookup yields CDR1 MGHRA and CDR2 YSYEKL. The CDR3 loop reads CASSQTRLAGGSYNEQFF. Here the CDR3 DNA reads TGCGCCAGCAGCCAGACGAGACTAGCGGGGGGCTCCTACAATGAGCAGTTCTTC.

The rearrangement links TRBV5-1 to TRBJ2-3; 9 bases fit TRBD1. From germline, CDR1 is SGHRS and CDR2 YFSETQ. CDR3 size: 16 residues. Unmatched junction bases numbered 2, after V lost 0 bases and J lost 0 bases. DNA for the CDR3: TGCGCCAGCAGCTTGGCTGGGACAGGGAGCACAGATACGCAGTATTTT. It translates to CASSLAGTGSTDTQYF.

V is TRBV10-1 and J is TRBJ2-1; 14 nucleotides align to TRBD2. The germline V gene has CDR1 WNHNN and CDR2 SYGVQD (reference sequence). The CDR3 has 18 residues. V dropped 4 bases and J dropped 0; count of bases not matched to a gene: 5. The CDR3 DNA sequence: TGCGCCAGCAGTGGGGGACTAGCGGGGGCTAGCTCCTACAATGAGCAGTTCTTC. Translating gives CASSGGLAGASSYNEQFF.

This clone turned up a few times. Written as DNA, the CDR3 is TGTGCCAGCAGCTTGCGGGGGACAGGGACCTACAATGAGCAGTTCTTC. This gives the protein CASSLRGTGTYNEQFF. V and J are TRBV5-4 and TRBJ2-1; TRBD1 matches at 9 bases. The CDR3 has 16 residues. Germline V gives CDR1 SGHNT, CDR2 YYREEE (reference sequence). V shed 1 base, J shed 2 bases, and the junction held 4 bases outside the gene matches.

The sample holds one count of this clone. V usage is TRBV6-5 and J usage is TRBJ1-3, with 8 bases matching TRBD1. V trimming: 6 bases; J trimming: 3 bases; junction bases outside the gene matches: 4. Germline CDR1 is MNHEY and CDR2 is SVGAGI. The CDR3 is 14 residues long. CDR3 nucleotide sequence: TGTGCCAGCAGCCTCGACAGGGGTGGAAACACCATATATTTT. This translates into CASSLDRGGNTIYF.

The chain has TRBV15 and TRBJ2-7; 8 bases are a match to TRBD1. The CDR3 runs to 17 residues. Germline V lookup: CDR1 LNHNV, CDR2 YYDKDF (reference sequence). V shed 1 base and J 2 bases; nucleotides not matched to a gene: 10. The CDR3: CATSRARGRTGTYEQYF. CDR3 DNA: TGTGCCACCAGCAGAGCTAGAGGACGGACAGGGACCTACGAGCAGTACTTC.

The J gene is TRBJ2-5, the V gene TRBV5-4, with unresolved D. The V end was cut by 3 bases, the J end by 0 bases, with 12 bases between. Germline V lookup: CDR1 SGHNT, CDR2 YYREEE (reference sequence). The CDR3 has 15 residues. The CDR3 spells CASSSLKEYQETQYF. The DNA for the CDR3 is TGTGCCAGCAGCTCGCTAAAGGAGTACCAAGAGACCCAGTACTTC.

V usage is TRBV27 and J usage is TRBJ1-5; TRBD1 matches 7 bases. This CDR3 has 14 residues. In germline, CDR1 is MNHEY, CDR2 SMNVEV (reference sequence). V shed 4 bases, J shed 4 bases, and the junction held 4 bases outside the gene matches. DNA for the CDR3: TGTGCCAGCAGTTCAGGGACAGCGAATCAGCCCCAGCATTTT. As protein: CASSSGTANQPQHF.

The chain recombines TRBV2 with TRBJ2-7, with 10 bases identical to TRBD2. Germline assignment: CDR1 SNHLY and CDR2 FYNNEI. This CDR3 contains 14 residues. J gave up 2 bases and V 7 bases, and 5 bases lay outside the gene matches. CDR3 in amino acids: CASTPSGGPYEQYF. The CDR3 nucleotides read TGTGCCAGCACCCCTAGCGGGGGACCCTACGAGCAGTACTTC.